This is a list of T cell receptor beta chains from one sample in a study of memory CD4+ T cells and cytomegalovirus serostatus. Sequencing used immunoSEQ multiplex PCR; TCRdb keeps in-frame clones, though not all of them. Among about 40,000 clones, 76% were seen once, and the ten largest hold roughly 6.7%. The sample was memory CD4+ T cells from blood. These receptors were obtained from an adult in good health and CMV-seronegative. CDR3s leave out the opening cysteine and the closing phenylalanine or tryptophan.

cdr3_aa v_call
ASSPSPGGANVLT TRBV9
ASTGQVNQPQH TRBV19
ASSQEGAGNTGELF TRBV4-2
ASRASGFSLGSYEQY TRBV27
ASSQEGIETNEQF TRBV4-3
ASSLAGSMPGNTIY TRBV5-1
ASSQVRGGPQTDTQY TRBV4-1
ASSLLAAQPQH TRBV7-2
ASAPGTGVPPEAF TRBV19
ASSSQTPNSGNTIY TRBV7-2
ASSLGQFHYEQY TRBV7-9
ASRTFLRSSYEQY TRBV28